This TCR beta chain derives from a study of blood T cell repertoires in COVID-19. About the study: Samples of COVID-19 (acute and convalescent) were obtained from the United States, Italy and Spain. Sources were T cells, B-cell-depleted T cells, or PBMCs; the material itself was cDNA or gDNA.

In the original processing: Amplification with reference gene primers provided the estimates of nucleated cell counts. TCRdb's table, derived via immunoSEQ multiplex PCR, lists solely in-frame clones and lacks some. V and J calls and clone size are copied from that table; D and trimming were computed from the DNA. Of some 180,000 clones in the sample, around 85% were seen once. The ends lost 1 base at V and 3 bases at J; junction bases unmatched: 10. Germline CDR1 reads MDHEN; CDR2 reads SYDVKM. The CDR3 spans 18 residues. The sequenced sample was peripheral blood. The clonotype comes from a woman aged 55-70 years with acute or convalescent COVID-19. The V call is TRBV28, the J call TRBJ1-5; 9 nucleotides align to TRBD1. The CDR3 coding sequence is TGTGCCAGCAGTTTATCCCAAACCGGGACAGGGTTCAATCAGCCCCAGCATTTT. Its protein is CASSLSQTGTGFNQPQHF. Full variable domain (outside the CDR3, taken from reference TRBV28 and TRBJ1-5): DVKVTQSSRYLVKRTGEKVFLECVQDMDHENMFWYRQDPGLGLRLIYFSYDVKMKEKGDIPEGYSVSREKKERFSLILESASTNQTSMYLCASSLSQTGTGFNQPQHFGDGTRLSIL.